This T cell receptor beta chain was retrieved from a study of CD8+ T cells in alopecia areata. Background on the study: Administration of oral tofacitinib to treated patients was at 5 to 10 mg twice daily. Study observations and caveats: Sequencing of scalp samples also captures resident alphabeta T cells of normal skin.

As concerns this clone: As yet, its antigen is unknown.

Specimens obtained from alopecia areata patients comprised lesional scalp punch biopsies and peripheral blood. The V gene's germline CDR1 is MNHEY and CDR2 SMNVEV (reference sequence). The CDR3 covers 14 residues. Unmatched junction bases numbered 5, after V lost 0 bases and J lost 7 bases. TCR sequencing used cDNA made by reverse transcription of extracted RNA. The assay was immunoSEQ multiplex PCR, and TCRdb's table has in-frame clones only and misses some. The sample consists of approximately 66,000 clones, roughly three fifths of them appearing once. The specimen was CD8+ T cells sorted from blood, collected at week 0. The receptor comes from a human donor with alopecia areata. The chain has TRBV27 and TRBJ1-2; 7 nucleotides align to TRBD1. The CDR3 bases are TGTGCCAGCAGTTTATCGACAGACAGGGTTGGCTACACCTTC. This sequence encodes CASSLSTDRVGYTF.